This T cell receptor beta chain was identified in a study of control samples from healthy donors and cancer patients. Repertoires were generated with immunoSEQ multiplex PCR, while TCRdb's copy carries only in-frame clones and drops some. The sample comprises more than 150,000 clones, over 85% of which are singletons, and about 1.5% rests with the top ten. Per the germline V gene, CDR1 is SEHNR and CDR2 is FQNEAQ (reference sequence). The CDR3 runs to 15 residues. The V end lost 5 bases, the J end lost 9 bases, and 20 bases lay between the germline ends. The receptor comes from a man between 18 and 29 years old in good health. The sample taken for sequencing was blood. V is TRBV7-9 and J is TRBJ2-1; D assignment may be TRBD1 or TRBD2 (5 bases each). CDR3 protein: CASSPTRGAFPEQFF. In DNA form, the CDR3 reads TGTGCCAGCAGCCCGACGAGGGGCGCATTCCCTGAGCAGTTCTTC.